This entry concerns a single T cell receptor (beta chain). Its cognate antigen is unknown. The CDR3 runs to 17 residues. Germline V gene sequence: CDR1 SGHAT, CDR2 FQNNGV. The ends lost 0 bases at V and 5 bases at J; junction bases unmatched: 10. Two oligonucleotides, mixed equimolar, formed the beta constant-region primer covering TRBC1 and TRBC2. The ligated cDNA underwent four PCR rounds using SP2 and nested alpha and beta constant-region primers. TCRdb analysed the UMI-ligation and nested PCR reads with MiXCR anew, one entry per CDR3 protein. In the table there are approximately 150,000 distinct CDR3 sequences, 15% to 25% of which are singletons. This sample stems from a study of naive and memory T cell subsets. Study-level findings and limits: Naive and memory subsets had different power law exponents for TCR abundance. Naive repertoires, especially CD8, held a few larger clonotypes, possibly memory cells re-expressing CD45RA.

This clonotype was sampled from a human donor in good health. The chain uses TRBV11-2 and TRBJ2-5; 9 bases fit TRBD1. Sequencing was performed on naive CD8+ T cells from blood. The CDR3 is CASSLDWGQGPSETQYF. The CDR3, as DNA: TGTGCCAGCAGCTTAGATTGGGGACAGGGCCCATCGGAGACCCAGTACTTC.